Listed here is a single T cell receptor beta chain. There are 16 residues in the CDR3. Trimming took off 0 bases at V and 0 bases at J, with 11 bases between the two ends. CDR1 MGHRA and CDR2 YSYEKL come from the germline V gene. The data are from a study of long-term antiretroviral therapy in people with HIV. At the survey level, the v3.0 immunoSEQ assay was run. The data were produced by immunoSEQ multiplex PCR, yet TCRdb's version contains in-frame clones alone and is incomplete. Of roughly 12,000 clones listed, nearly 85% were seen once; the top ten hold under 20%. This rearrangement joins TRBV4-1 to TRBJ1-1, with D uncertain. The sequences come from unsorted PBMCs, collected 3.4 years after starting antiretroviral therapy. The sequence derives from a man aged 40-50 years with HIV. The CDR3 reads CASSQDLGAMNTEAFF. CDR3 nucleotide sequence: TGCGCCAGCAGCCAAGATCTAGGTGCTATGAACACTGAAGCTTTCTTT.